This TCR beta chain was obtained from a study of blood T cells in healthy people across ages. This CDR3 spans 16 amino acids. Per the germline V gene, CDR1 is DFQATT and CDR2 is SNEGSKA (reference sequence). With V trimmed by 0 bases and J by 0 bases, 4 bases remained unmatched. Using a J-beta primer mix together with a sample-barcoded 5' primer, a second PCR was run for about 6 to 11 cycles. Through a template-switch adaptor with 12 random nucleotides, each cDNA molecule received a tag. TCRdb re-derived calls from the 5' RACE reads in MiXCR, one entry per CDR3 protein. The sample carries 700,000 to 950,000 distinct CDR3 sequences, roughly 60% recorded once. Study-wide points: Per million T cells, the diversity of TCR beta decreased roughly linearly as age advanced. Both higher diversity and more naive CD4+ cells marked long-lived donors when set against aged donors.

Samples had at least 6.5 million PBMCs isolated from them. This clonotype was seen a handful of times. Its cognate antigen is unknown. The J gene is TRBJ2-7, the V gene TRBV20-1; 11 positions agree with TRBD2. The sample comprised blood. The TCR comes from a man in his thirties or forties in good health. This chain's CDR3 is CSARESSGRPSYEQYF. CDR3 nucleotides: TGCAGTGCTAGAGAATCTAGCGGGAGGCCCTCCTACGAGCAGTACTTC.